This T cell receptor (beta chain) was recorded in a study of response to subunit inactivated influenza vaccine. The CDR3 spans 15 residues. With 6 bases removed from V and 4 bases from J, the gap between germline ends came to 16 bases. Germline loops: CDR1 SGDLS, CDR2 YYNGEE. The study, taken as a whole, reports: The authors suggested that few new T cells are recruited per seasonal influenza vaccination.

With regard to this clonotype: The antigen remains unidentified.

TCRdb independently ran MiXCR on the RT-PCR reads; one entry per CDR3 protein. The sample yields around 600,000 distinct CDR3 sequences, about 10% seen once. Another study also made use of these data, one on T cells expressing NK-cell markers. That source notes: For TCR beta, cDNA was produced by 5'RACE template switching with UMIs. TCR beta repertoires came from sorted CD3+CD56+NKG2C+, CD3+CD56+NKG2C- and CD3+CD56-NKG2C+ T cells. Among the experiments, several used an anti-gamma-delta TCR antibody to restrict sorting to alpha-beta TCR T cells. Six donors carried dominant NKG2C+ clonotypes that made up roughly 1.0-7.0% of their CD8+ T cells.

The source material was PBMCs from blood, sampled on the day of vaccination. This sequence originates from a man aged 45-65 years who received an inactivated influenza vaccine. V gene TRBV9 combines with J gene TRBJ2-2; no firm D call. The CDR3 bases are TGTGCCAGCACCGAACCTACCGGACCCACCGGGGAGCTGTTTTTT. Amino acids: CASTEPTGPTGELFF.